The source of this T cell receptor (beta chain) is a study of blood T cell repertoires in COVID-19. Per the germline V gene, CDR1 is SGHRS and CDR2 is YFSETQ. The CDR3 is made up of 16 amino acids. Trimming removed 3 bases from V and 0 bases from J; junction bases left unmatched: 6. Sequencing was performed with immunoSEQ multiplex PCR; in TCRdb, only in-frame clones are kept and a portion is missing. The data hold approximately 130,000 clones, with just under 90% observed a single time. The sequenced material came from peripheral blood. V usage is TRBV5-1 and J usage is TRBJ2-1; 7 bases are a match to TRBD1. The sequence derives from a woman aged 45-65 years with acute or convalescent COVID-19. The CDR3 coding sequence is TGCGCCAGCAGCTCATTACAGGGGAGCTCCTACAATGAGCAGTTCTTC. Protein product: CASSSLQGSSYNEQFF.